These 28 T cell receptor beta chains were sequenced from one sample in a study of blood T cell repertoires in COVID-19. Sequencing used immunoSEQ multiplex PCR; TCRdb keeps in-frame clones, though not all of them. The sample holds 250,000 to 300,000 clones, 84% seen once. Sequenced sample: PBMCs or T cells enriched from blood (not recorded which). Receptors originate from a man between 50 and 59 years old who had recovered from COVID-19.

The gene calls are TRBV27 and TRBJ2-5; D perhaps matches TRBD2 (5 bases). Germline CDR1 is MNHEY and CDR2 is SMNVEV (reference sequence). This CDR3 spans 15 amino acids. V was clipped by 2 bases and J by 1 base, with 11 bases between them. Here the CDR3 DNA reads TGTGCCAGCAGTTTAGCTAGCCACCGCCAAGAGACCCAGTACTTC. It codes for CASSLASHRQETQYF.

The chain is built from TRBV5-5 and TRBJ2-1, with a weak D call TRBD2 (6 bases). This CDR3 is 14 amino acids long. V lost 0 bases to trimming and J lost 5 bases, with 9 bases between them. CDR1 SGHKS and CDR2 YYEKEE come from the germline V gene (reference sequence). The CDR3 spells CASSLVWTNNEQFF. CDR3 in DNA: TGTGCCAGCAGCTTGGTTTGGACTAACAATGAGCAGTTCTTC.

The V and J genes are TRBV11-3 and TRBJ2-7; D perhaps matches TRBD1 (6 bases). CDR1 is SGHNT and CDR2 is YENEEA in the germline V gene. The CDR3 runs 16 residues. V was pared by 5 bases and J by 2 bases, with 19 bases between. The CDR3 protein is CASSQGLGAAAYEQYF. The CDR3 region has the DNA TGTGCCAGCAGCCAGGGTTTGGGGGCCGCGGCCTACGAGCAGTACTTC. Full variable domain (missing parts from reference TRBV11-3 and TRBJ2-7): EAGVVQSPRYKIIEKKQPVAFWCNPISGHNTLYWYLQNLGQGPELLIRYENEEAVDDSQLPKDRFSAERLKGVDSTLKIQPAELGDSAVYLCASSQGLGAAAYEQYFGPGTRLTVT.

This rearrangement joins TRBV7-2 to TRBJ2-5; the match to TRBD2 covers 7 bases. This CDR3 is built from 14 residues. Germline CDR1 reads SGHTA; CDR2 reads FQGNSA. The trim removed 4 bases at V and 2 bases at J, leaving 4 bases unmatched. The CDR3 reads CASSSSGLQETQYF. CDR3 bases: TGTGCCAGCAGCTCTAGCGGCTTGCAAGAGACCCAGTACTTC.

In this sample, this clone turned up many times. The chain recombines TRBV11-3 with TRBJ2-5; the match to TRBD2 covers 8 bases. The CDR3 runs 16 residues. Germline trimming cut 5 bases from V and 3 bases from J; bases unmatched to any gene: 11. Germline V gene data show CDR1 as SGHNT and CDR2 as YENEEA. CDR3 sequence reads: CASSPGLREVEETQYF. CDR3 in DNA: TGTGCCAGCAGCCCCGGTCTGCGGGAGGTCGAAGAGACCCAGTACTTC.

The chain is built from TRBV7-2 and TRBJ1-1; TRBD1 agrees at 10 bases. The CDR3 has 14 residues. V trimming: 5 bases; J trimming: 5 bases; junction bases outside the gene matches: 5. CDR1 and CDR2 (germline): SGHTA, FQGNSA. This CDR3 is CASSVTGGRTEAFF. DNA for the CDR3: TGTGCCAGCAGCGTGACAGGGGGCAGGACTGAAGCTTTCTTT. Together with reference TRBV7-2 and TRBJ1-1, the CDR3 gives the full variable domain: GAGVSQSPSNKVTEKGKDVELRCDPISGHTALYWYRQSLGQGLEFLIYFQGNSAPDKSGLPSDRFSAERTGGSVSTLTIQRTQQEDSAVYLCASSVTGGRTEAFFGQGTRLTVV.

The gene calls are TRBV27 and TRBJ1-1; TRBD1 aligns across 10 bases. Trimming removed 10 bases from V and 6 bases from J; junction bases left unmatched: 14. CDR1 and CDR2 from the germline V gene are MNHEY and SMNVEV (reference sequence). The CDR3 extends over 15 amino acids. CDR3 sequence reads: CATWDRGRTVAEAFF. The CDR3 DNA reads TGTGCCACCTGGGACAGGGGACGAACGGTAGCTGAAGCTTTCTTT.

V gene TRBV13 combines with J gene TRBJ2-1; D is possibly TRBD2 (6 bases). Germline CDR1 and CDR2: PRHDT and FYEKMQ (reference sequence). Deletions cut 4 bases from V and 5 bases from J, with 15 bases between. This CDR3 contains 15 residues. CDR3 sequence (DNA): TGTGCCAGCAGCTCGTGGGGGGAGGCCGACAATGAGCAGTTCTTC. As protein: CASSSWGEADNEQFF.

There are a few counts of this clone. The V and J genes are TRBV21-1 and TRBJ1-4. TRBV21-1 is a known pseudogene. CDR3 length: 18 amino acids. The CDR3 here is CASSTRRGYVLPREKLFF. As DNA, the CDR3 is TGTGCCAGCAGCACCCGAAGAGGCTACGTATTGCCGCGGGAAAAACTGTTTTTT.

This rearrangement joins TRBV3-1 (or the pseudogene TRBV3-2) to TRBJ1-1; 8 bases fit TRBD1. CDR3 length equals 16 residues. Per germline, CDR1 LGHDT and CDR2 YNNKEL (reference sequence). The junction had 8 bases not matched to a gene; V was cut back by 5 bases and J by 0 bases. The CDR3 is CASSVGTGDMNTEAFF. CDR3 coding DNA: TGTGCCAGCAGCGTAGGGACAGGAGACATGAACACTGAAGCTTTCTTT.

The J gene is TRBJ1-4, the V gene TRBV5-5; no clear D gene. V gave up 0 bases and J gave up 7 bases, with 13 bases separating them. This CDR3 region has 15 residues. Germline assignment: CDR1 SGHKS and CDR2 YYEKEE (reference sequence). The CDR3, as DNA: TGTGCCAGCAGCTTGGACCCTAAGTCGGGTGAAAAACTGTTTTTT. Its protein product is CASSLDPKSGEKLFF.

The rearrangement uses TRBV9 and TRBJ1-3; D remains unclear. This CDR3 has 12 residues. Germline CDR1 SGDLS, CDR2 YYNGEE. V lost 3 bases and J 4 bases, leaving 5 bases between the germline ends. The CDR3 sequence is CASSGGGNTIYF. CDR3 nucleotides: TGTGCCAGCAGCGGCGGGGGAAACACCATATATTTT.

A few counts support this clone. This rearrangement joins TRBV5-1 to TRBJ1-6, with D unresolved. This CDR3 spans 17 amino acids. Germline CDR1 and CDR2: SGHRS and YFSETQ. V was cut by 2 bases and J by 0 bases, with 12 bases left in between. In DNA, the CDR3 is TGCGCCAGCAGCTTTGGCGGGTCAAGCTCCTATAATTCACCCCTCCACTTT. Residues: CASSFGGSSSYNSPLHF.

The chain recombines TRBV11-2 with TRBJ2-1; TRBD1 might be the D (6 bases). Trimming removed 0 bases at V and 5 bases at J, with 11 bases between. CDR3 length: 15 residues. Germline V gene data show CDR1 as SGHAT and CDR2 as FQNNGV. CDR3 nucleotide sequence: TGTGCCAGCAGCTTAGATCAAGGGGGAGACAATGAGCAGTTCTTC. Translating gives CASSLDQGGDNEQFF.

The chain combines TRBV5-1 with TRBJ1-1; the D gene is possibly TRBD1 (5 bases). V lost 7 bases to trimming and J lost 4 bases, with 17 bases between them. The CDR3 length is 14 residues. Germline CDR1 reads SGHRS; CDR2 reads YFSETQ. The CDR3 spells CASQREGLFTEAFF. CDR3 nucleotide sequence: TGCGCCAGCCAGAGGGAGGGGTTGTTCACTGAAGCTTTCTTT.

The rearrangement joins TRBV29-1 to TRBJ1-2; the D gene is possibly TRBD1 (6 bases). This CDR3 region has 13 residues. In germline, CDR1 is SQVTM, CDR2 ANQGSEA. The V end lost 7 bases, the J end lost 0 bases, and 12 bases lay between the germline ends. DNA of the CDR3: TGCAGCGCGAATCAGGGGACTAACTATGGCTACACCTTC. This sequence encodes CSANQGTNYGYTF.

The chain uses TRBV19 and TRBJ1-5; the match to TRBD1 covers 8 bases. Germline CDR1 is LNHDA and CDR2 is SQIVND (reference sequence). This CDR3 contains 16 residues. With V trimmed by 4 bases and J by 5 bases, 10 bases remained unmatched. CDR3 protein: CASSKNLGQGDQPQHF. For the CDR3, the DNA is TGTGCCAGTAGTAAGAACCTCGGACAGGGCGATCAGCCCCAGCATTTT.

V gene TRBV4-1 combines with J gene TRBJ1-3; D is undetermined. The CDR3 sequence is 15 residues long. The germline V and J ends were trimmed by 5 bases and 0 bases, with 11 bases remaining between them. The V gene's germline CDR1 is MGHRA and CDR2 YSYEKL. The CDR3 coding sequence is TGCGCCAGCAGCTTCGGGGTCTTCTCTGGAAACACCATATATTTT. Translation: CASSFGVFSGNTIYF.

The chain uses TRBV21-1 and TRBJ2-7; TRBD2 was called by the table and not checked on the DNA. TRBV21-1 is shown as a pseudogene. The CDR3 is made up of 16 amino acids. CDR3 nucleotide sequence: TGTGCCAGCAGGAGAAAAAGACTAGCGGCCGGTAACGAGCAGTACTTC. Amino acid sequence: CASRRKRLAAGNEQYF.

CDR3 loop: CASSPLTGGGGQYF. The DNA for the CDR3 is TGTGCCAGCAGCCCACTGACAGGGGGCGGAGGGCAGTACTTC. The rearrangement links TRBV27 to TRBJ2-7; 10 nucleotides line up with TRBD1. There are 14 residues in the CDR3. Germline CDR1 MNHEY, CDR2 SMNVEV (reference sequence). V was pared by 6 bases and J by 9 bases, with 11 bases of the junction left unmatched.

This clone was observed a few times. The J gene is TRBJ2-5, the V gene TRBV15; TRBD2 aligns across 15 bases. The CDR3 is made up of 17 amino acids. CDR1 and CDR2 (germline): LNHNV, YYDKDF (reference sequence). J gave up 7 bases and V 2 bases, and 8 bases lay outside the gene matches. CDR3 sequence reads: CATSRMGLAGGGGTQYF. In DNA form, the CDR3 reads TGTGCCACCAGCAGAATGGGACTAGCGGGAGGAGGTGGGACCCAGTACTTC.

V usage is TRBV6-1 and J usage is TRBJ1-6; D gene uncertain. CDR1 MNHNS and CDR2 SASEGT come from the germline V gene. The CDR3 totals 15 residues. V shed 2 bases and J shed 7 bases, with 12 bases lying between them. The CDR3 here is CASSERVVLNSPLHF. DNA of the CDR3: TGTGCCAGCAGTGAACGGGTAGTTCTAAATTCACCCCTCCACTTT.

This clone has only one observation. V gene TRBV27 combines with J gene TRBJ1-6; D might be TRBD1 (6 bases). The CDR3 totals 14 residues. With 5 bases removed from V and 7 bases from J, the gap between germline ends came to 12 bases. CDR1 is MNHEY and CDR2 is SMNVEV in the germline V gene (reference sequence). DNA for the CDR3: TGTGCCAGCAGTATCAGGGGTGCCAATTCACCCCTCCACTTT. This encodes CASSIRGANSPLHF.

This clone was counted a single time. The V gene is TRBV10-3, the J gene TRBJ1-1, with D possibly TRBD1 on 5 matching bases. V lost 6 bases, J lost 1 base, and 9 bases lay in between. This CDR3 is built from 13 residues. The germline V gene has CDR1 ENHRY and CDR2 SYGVKD. CDR3 sequence: CAISLQENTEAFF. The CDR3 DNA follows: TGTGCCATCAGCCTACAGGAGAACACTGAAGCTTTCTTT.

The CDR3 DNA follows: TGTGCCAGCAGTTATCGCGGCGGAGACTATGGCTACACCTTC. Protein product: CASSYRGGDYGYTF. The V call is TRBV6-5, the J call TRBJ1-2; D call uncertain. CDR1 and CDR2 (germline): MNHEY, SVGAGI. The CDR3 has 14 amino acids. V lost 3 bases, J lost 3 bases, and 11 bases lay in between.

The chain employs TRBV7-3 and TRBJ1-5, with unresolved D. Trimming took 0 bases from V and 8 from J, leaving 8 bases between them. CDR1 is SGHTA and CDR2 is FQGTGA in the germline V gene. The CDR3 extends over 13 amino acids. CDR3 loop: CASSLTRDEPQHF. For the CDR3, the DNA is TGTGCCAGCAGCTTAACTCGGGATGAGCCCCAGCATTTT. Full variable domain (outside the CDR3, taken from reference TRBV7-3 and TRBJ1-5): GAGVSQTPSNKVTEKGKYVELRCDPISGHTALYWYRQSLGQGPEFLIYFQGTGAADDSGLPNDRFFAVRPEGSVSTLKIQRTERGDSAVYLCASSLTRDEPQHFGDGTRLSIL.

The chain uses TRBV5-4 and TRBJ2-7; D might be TRBD2 (6 bases). This CDR3 has 16 residues. V gave up 4 bases and J gave up 2 bases, with 19 bases separating them. The germline V gene has CDR1 SGHNT and CDR2 YYREEE (reference sequence). The CDR3 spells CASSAYSSALTYEQYF. DNA for the CDR3: TGTGCCAGCAGCGCTTATTCTAGCGCATTAACCTACGAGCAGTACTTC.

The V call is TRBV27, the J call TRBJ2-7; TRBD1 might be the D (6 bases). Trimming cost V 3 bases and J 7 bases, with 19 bases left between them. Germline-derived CDR1 and CDR2 are MNHEY and SMNVEV (reference sequence). The CDR3 has 15 amino acids. This chain's CDR3 is CASSFIGQSPLEQYF. The CDR3 nucleotides read TGTGCCAGCAGTTTTATTGGACAGTCCCCATTAGAGCAGTACTTC.